Detailed here is one T cell receptor beta chain. This entry belongs to a study of cytomegalovirus exposure and HLA in healthy donors. Clones were read by immunoSEQ multiplex PCR, and TCRdb kept only the in-frame ones, dropping some. The repertoire holds some 260,000 clones, with roughly nine tenths as singletons. Trimming left V 5 bases short and J 0 bases short, with 2 bases between. This CDR3 spans 12 amino acids. CDR1 is KGHSH, CDR2 LQKENI, per germline. Sequencing was carried out using PBMCs. This TCR was sampled from a man aged 18 to 29 in good health and CMV-seropositive. The chain recombines TRBV18 with TRBJ1-3; D is unclear. CDR3 protein: CASSTSGNTIYF. The CDR3 DNA reads as TGTGCCAGCTCAACCTCTGGAAACACCATATATTTT. Drawing the rest from reference TRBV18 and TRBJ1-3, the complete variable domain is NAGVMQNPRHLVRRRGQEARLRCSPMKGHSHVYWYRQLPEEGLKFMVYLQKENIIDESGMPKERFSAEFPKEGPSILRIQQVVRGDSAAYFCASSTSGNTIYFGEGSWLTVV.